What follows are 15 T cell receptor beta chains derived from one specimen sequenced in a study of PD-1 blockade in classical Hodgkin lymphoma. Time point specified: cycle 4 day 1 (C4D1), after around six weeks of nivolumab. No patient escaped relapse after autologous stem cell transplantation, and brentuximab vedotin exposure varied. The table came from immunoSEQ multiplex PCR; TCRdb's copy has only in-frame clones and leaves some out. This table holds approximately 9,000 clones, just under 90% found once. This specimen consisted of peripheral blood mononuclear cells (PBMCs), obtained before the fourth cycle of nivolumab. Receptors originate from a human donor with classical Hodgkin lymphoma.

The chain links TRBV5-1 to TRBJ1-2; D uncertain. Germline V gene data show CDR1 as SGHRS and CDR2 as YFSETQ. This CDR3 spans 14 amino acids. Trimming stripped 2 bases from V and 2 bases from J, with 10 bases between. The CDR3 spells CASSLAPGNYGYTF. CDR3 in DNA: TGCGCCAGCAGCTTAGCGCCGGGGAACTATGGCTACACCTTC.

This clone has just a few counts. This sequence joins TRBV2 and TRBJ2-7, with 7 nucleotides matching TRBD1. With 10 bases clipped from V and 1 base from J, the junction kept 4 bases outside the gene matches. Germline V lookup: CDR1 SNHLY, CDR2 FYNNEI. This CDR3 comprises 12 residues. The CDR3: CATKTGSYEQYF. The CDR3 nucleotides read TGTGCCACCAAGACAGGGTCCTACGAGCAGTACTTC.

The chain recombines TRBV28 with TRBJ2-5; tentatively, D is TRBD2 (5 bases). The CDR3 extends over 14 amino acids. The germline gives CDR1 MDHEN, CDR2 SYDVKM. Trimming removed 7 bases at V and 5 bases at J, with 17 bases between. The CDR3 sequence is CASKRETRIETQYF. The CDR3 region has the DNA TGTGCCAGCAAGAGGGAGACACGTATTGAGACCCAGTACTTC.

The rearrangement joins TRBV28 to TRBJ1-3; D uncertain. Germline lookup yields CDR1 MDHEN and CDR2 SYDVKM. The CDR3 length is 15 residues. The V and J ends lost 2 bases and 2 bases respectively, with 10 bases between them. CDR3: CASSLSLGTGNTIYF. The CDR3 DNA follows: TGTGCCAGCAGTTTAAGCCTCGGGACTGGAAACACCATATATTTT.

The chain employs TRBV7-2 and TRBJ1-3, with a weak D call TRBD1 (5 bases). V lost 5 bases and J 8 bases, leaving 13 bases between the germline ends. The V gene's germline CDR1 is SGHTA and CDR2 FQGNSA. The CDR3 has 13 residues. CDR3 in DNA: TGTGCCAGCAGCACCGGGACCGGGGACACCATATATTTT. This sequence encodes CASSTGTGDTIYF.

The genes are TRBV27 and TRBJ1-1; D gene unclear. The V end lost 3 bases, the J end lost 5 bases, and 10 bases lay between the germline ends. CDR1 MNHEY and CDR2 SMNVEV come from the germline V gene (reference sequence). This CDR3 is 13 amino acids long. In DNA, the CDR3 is TGTGCCAGCAGTTTGTCCGGGTGGACTGAAGCTTTCTTT. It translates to CASSLSGWTEAFF.

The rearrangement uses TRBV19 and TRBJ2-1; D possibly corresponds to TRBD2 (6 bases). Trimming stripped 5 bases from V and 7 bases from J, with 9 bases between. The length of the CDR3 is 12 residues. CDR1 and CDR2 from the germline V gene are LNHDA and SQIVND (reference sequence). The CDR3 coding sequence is TGTGCCAGTAGTTCGGGACTTAATGAGCAGTTCTTC. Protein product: CASSSGLNEQFF.

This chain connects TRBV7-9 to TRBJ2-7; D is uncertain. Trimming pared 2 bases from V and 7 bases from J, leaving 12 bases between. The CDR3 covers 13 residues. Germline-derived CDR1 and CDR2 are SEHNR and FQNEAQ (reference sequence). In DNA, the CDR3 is TGTGCCAGCAGCTTATTGTGGCAGGTAGAGCAGTACTTC. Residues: CASSLLWQVEQYF.

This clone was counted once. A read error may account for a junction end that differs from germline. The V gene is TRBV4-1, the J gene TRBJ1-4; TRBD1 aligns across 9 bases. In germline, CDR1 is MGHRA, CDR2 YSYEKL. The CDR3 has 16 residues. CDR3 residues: CASSQLQGAPNEKLFF. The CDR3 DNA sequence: TGCGCCAGCAGCCAACTACAGGGGGCGCCTAACGAAAAACTGTTTTTT.

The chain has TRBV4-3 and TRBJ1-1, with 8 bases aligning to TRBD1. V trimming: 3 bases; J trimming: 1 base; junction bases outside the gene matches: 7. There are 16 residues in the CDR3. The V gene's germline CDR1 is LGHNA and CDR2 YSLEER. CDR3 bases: TGCGCCAGCAGCCATTCCCCGGACAGGGCGAACACTGAAGCTTTCTTT. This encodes CASSHSPDRANTEAFF.

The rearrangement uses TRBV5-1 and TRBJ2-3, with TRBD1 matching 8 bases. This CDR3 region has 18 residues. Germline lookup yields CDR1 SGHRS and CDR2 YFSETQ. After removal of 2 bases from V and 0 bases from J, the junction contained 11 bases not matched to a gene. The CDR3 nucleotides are TGCGCCAGCAGCTTCTGGGGGTTAGGACAGGGAAGCACAGATACGCAGTATTTT. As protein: CASSFWGLGQGSTDTQYF. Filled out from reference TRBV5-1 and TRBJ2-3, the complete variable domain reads KAGVTQTPRYLIKTRGQQVTLSCSPISGHRSVSWYQQTPGQGLQFLFEYFSETQRNKGNFPGRFSGRQFSNSRSEMNVSTLELGDSALYLCASSFWGLGQGSTDTQYFGPGTRLTVL.

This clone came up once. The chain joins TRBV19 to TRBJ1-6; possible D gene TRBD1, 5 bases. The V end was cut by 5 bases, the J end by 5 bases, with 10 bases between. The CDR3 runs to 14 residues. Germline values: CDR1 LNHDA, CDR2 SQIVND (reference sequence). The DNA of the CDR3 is TGTGCCAGTAGTCCAGGGTGGGATAATTCACCCCTCCACTTT. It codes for CASSPGWDNSPLHF.

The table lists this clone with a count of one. The CDR3 region has the DNA TGTGCCAGCTCACCATCCACAGATACGCAGTATTTT. Amino acids: CASSPSTDTQYF. This chain uses TRBV18 with TRBJ2-3; D is uncertain. The ends were cut back, 2 bases at V and 2 bases at J, with 2 bases in the middle. In germline, CDR1 is KGHSH, CDR2 LQKENI. The CDR3 covers 12 residues.

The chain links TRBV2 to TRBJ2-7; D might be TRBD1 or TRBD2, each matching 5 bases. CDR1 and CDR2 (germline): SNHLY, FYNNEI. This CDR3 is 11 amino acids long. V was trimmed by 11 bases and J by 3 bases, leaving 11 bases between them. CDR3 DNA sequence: TGTGCCGGAAGGGACGGCTACGAGCAGTACTTC. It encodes CAGRDGYEQYF. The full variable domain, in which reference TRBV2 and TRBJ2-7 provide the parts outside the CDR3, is EPEVTQTPSHQVTQMGQEVILRCVPISNHLYFYWYRQILGQKVEFLVSFYNNEISEKSEIFDDQFSVERPDGSNFTLKIRSTKLEDSAMYFCAGRDGYEQYFGPGTRLTVT.

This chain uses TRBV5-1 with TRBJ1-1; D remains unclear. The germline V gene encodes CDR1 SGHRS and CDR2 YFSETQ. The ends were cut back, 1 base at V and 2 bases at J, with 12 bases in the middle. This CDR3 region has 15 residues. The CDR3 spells CASSLRSQPNTEAFF. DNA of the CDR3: TGCGCCAGCAGCTTGAGGTCACAGCCCAACACTGAAGCTTTCTTT. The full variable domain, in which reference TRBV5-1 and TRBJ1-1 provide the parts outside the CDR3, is KAGVTQTPRYLIKTRGQQVTLSCSPISGHRSVSWYQQTPGQGLQFLFEYFSETQRNKGNFPGRFSGRQFSNSRSEMNVSTLELGDSALYLCASSLRSQPNTEAFFGQGTRLTVV.